These 18 T cell receptor beta chains share one sample of origin, sequenced in a study of blood T cell repertoires in COVID-19. This table comes from immunoSEQ multiplex PCR, and its TCRdb copy is limited to in-frame clones, with some not included. Here the sample spans about 210,000 clones, approximately 86% being singletons. Material for sequencing was PBMCs or T cells enriched from blood (not recorded which). Receptor source: a woman aged 25 to 39 who had been exposed to COVID-19.

The chain couples TRBV30 to TRBJ2-1, with unresolved D. The CDR3 consists of 12 residues. The germline gives CDR1 GTSNPN, CDR2 SVGIG (reference sequence). Trimming removed 0 bases from V and 4 bases from J, with 4 bases in between. The CDR3 here is CAWSVSYNEQFF. CDR3 sequence (DNA): TGTGCCTGGAGTGTCTCGTACAATGAGCAGTTCTTC.

This chain joins TRBV21-1 and TRBJ1-6; the table calls TRBD1, which could not be checked here. TRBV21-1 is a recognized pseudogene. The CDR3 is 17 amino acids. CDR3 amino acids: CASSKLPHREGESPLHF. CDR3 sequence (DNA): TGTGCCAGCAGCAAACTTCCCCACAGGGAAGGAGAATCACCCCTCCACTTT.

The V call is TRBV5-8, the J call TRBJ1-1; D not resolved. Germline CDR1 is SGHTS and CDR2 is YDEGEE. Trimming took off 2 bases at V and 2 bases at J, with 10 bases between the two ends. The CDR3 has 14 amino acids. The CDR3 DNA reads TGTGCCAGCAGCTTATCCGGAGCAAACACTGAAGCTTTCTTT. Translated: CASSLSGANTEAFF.

This sequence joins TRBV3-1 (or the pseudogene TRBV3-2) and TRBJ1-5, with 9 bases fitting TRBD1. The CDR3 runs to 17 residues. Germline loops: CDR1 LGHDT, CDR2 YNNKEL (reference sequence). Unmatched junction bases numbered 9, after V lost 0 bases and J lost 6 bases. The CDR3 sequence is CASSQDSGTGFPQPQHF. The CDR3 region has the DNA TGTGCCAGCAGCCAAGACTCTGGGACAGGGTTTCCTCAGCCCCAGCATTTT.

The rearrangement uses TRBV2 and TRBJ1-1; TRBD1 matches at 8 bases. CDR1 SNHLY and CDR2 FYNNEI come from the germline V gene. V was pared by 6 bases and J by 0 bases, with 15 bases of the junction left unmatched. This CDR3 has 18 amino acids. The DNA of the CDR3 is TGTGCCAGCAGAAGACAGGGGACCGGTATCCGCATGAACACTGAAGCTTTCTTT. It encodes CASRRQGTGIRMNTEAFF.

The V and J genes are TRBV4-2 and TRBJ1-2; D gene ambiguous. The V gene lost 1 base and the J gene lost 7 bases, with 7 bases spanning the gap. The germline V gene encodes CDR1 LGHNA and CDR2 YNFKEQ. The CDR3 runs to 12 residues. The CDR3 protein is CASSQGGPGYTF. The CDR3 DNA reads TGTGCCAGCAGCCAAGGAGGGCCTGGCTACACCTTC.

This chain uses TRBV5-6 with TRBJ2-2; D is unresolved. Deletions cut 0 bases from V and 8 bases from J, with 14 bases between. Per germline, CDR1 SGHDT and CDR2 YYEEEE. The CDR3 extends over 15 amino acids. The CDR3 loop reads CASSLAQTIIGELFF. The CDR3 region has the DNA TGTGCCAGCAGCTTGGCACAGACCATAATAGGGGAGCTGTTTTTT. The full variable domain, with the rest looked up from reference TRBV5-6 and TRBJ2-2, is DAGVTQSPTHLIKTRGQQVTLRCSPKSGHDTVSWYQQALGQGPQFIFQYYEEEERQRGNFPDRFSGHQFPNYSSELNVNALLLGDSALYLCASSLAQTIIGELFFGEGSRLTVL.

This clone was detected a few times. The CDR3 is CASSPDRVSTEAFF. The CDR3 DNA sequence: TGTGCCAGCAGTCCGGACAGGGTCAGCACTGAAGCTTTCTTT. V gene TRBV6-4 combines with J gene TRBJ1-1; TRBD1 matches 8 bases. Per the germline V gene, CDR1 is MRHNA and CDR2 is SNTAGT. The CDR3 runs 14 residues. The junction had 6 bases not matched to a gene; V was cut back by 5 bases and J by 4 bases.

CDR3 DNA sequence: TGTGCCAGCAGTGCAACTAGCGGGGGGGCCACCTACAATGAGCAGTTCTTC. It yields the protein CASSATSGGATYNEQFF. J is TRBJ2-1 and V is TRBV6-1, with 13 bases that match TRBD2. V lost 4 bases to trimming and J lost 2 bases; unmatched junction nucleotides: 5. The CDR3 is 17 amino acids. CDR1 and CDR2 (germline): MNHNS, SASEGT.

This clone was detected once. The chain has TRBV2 and TRBJ2-2; 8 bases align to TRBD1. The CDR3 runs 15 residues. V lost 6 bases, J lost 1 base, and 4 bases stayed unmatched. Looked up from germline, CDR1 is SNHLY and CDR2 is FYNNEI. In DNA form, the CDR3 reads TGTGCCAGCAGAACAGGGGGAAGGAACACCGGGGAGCTGTTTTTT. Encoded protein: CASRTGGRNTGELFF.

The chain combines TRBV7-8 with TRBJ1-2; no definite D call. With 0 bases removed from V and 5 bases from J, the gap between germline ends came to 13 bases. Germline CDR1 SGHVS, CDR2 FQNEAQ. The CDR3 runs 15 residues. CDR3 region: CASSLAANTEYGYTF. DNA for the CDR3: TGTGCCAGCAGCTTAGCGGCCAACACGGAGTATGGCTACACCTTC.

A single count supports this clone. This chain connects TRBV5-8 to TRBJ2-7, with a tentative D call TRBD2 (5 bases). The CDR3 runs to 14 residues. Per the germline V gene, CDR1 is SGHTS and CDR2 is YDEGEE. The V end was cut by 1 base, the J end by 6 bases, with 14 bases between. CDR3 nucleotide sequence: TGTGCCAGCAGCTTGACGGGAAGGAGAGGCGAGCAGTACTTC. Its protein is CASSLTGRRGEQYF.

This clone was counted only a few times. J is TRBJ1-1 and V is TRBV5-1; D remains ambiguous. Between the trimmed V and J ends, which lost 5 bases and 1 base, there was a span of 12 bases. Germline V gene lookup returns CDR1 SGHRS and CDR2 YFSETQ. This CDR3 is built from 14 residues. As DNA, the CDR3 is TGCGCCAGCAGTCCCGGACGGGGGAACACTGAAGCTTTCTTT. This gives the protein CASSPGRGNTEAFF.

The chain employs TRBV5-1 and TRBJ2-3; 7 nucleotides agree with TRBD1. Germline CDR1 is SGHRS and CDR2 is YFSETQ. The ends lost 0 bases at V and 4 bases at J; junction bases unmatched: 5. CDR3 length: 15 amino acids. This CDR3 reads CASSLAGGKADTQYF. CDR3 DNA sequence: TGCGCCAGCAGCTTGGCAGGGGGTAAAGCAGATACGCAGTATTTT.

The chain has TRBV7-8 and TRBJ1-2; perhaps TRBD1 as D (6 bases). Germline CDR1 reads SGHVS; CDR2 reads FQNEAQ. The V end was cut by 5 bases, the J end by 5 bases, with 18 bases between. This CDR3 has 15 amino acids. The CDR3 sequence is CASSQGTRGGYGYTF. The CDR3 region has the DNA TGTGCCAGCAGCCAAGGGACCAGGGGAGGGTATGGCTACACCTTC.

This clone has just one count. Here the CDR3 reads CASSVGLAFNEQFF. CDR3 in DNA: TGTGCCAGCAGCGTAGGACTAGCGTTCAATGAGCAGTTCTTC. This chain connects TRBV9 to TRBJ2-1; 8 bases match TRBD2. The ends lost 0 bases at V and 6 bases at J; junction bases unmatched: 2. This CDR3 has 14 residues. The V gene's germline CDR1 is SGDLS and CDR2 YYNGEE.

This chain connects TRBV18 to TRBJ1-6, with D possibly matching TRBD1 (6 bases). The V and J ends lost 5 bases and 1 base respectively, with 6 bases between them. From germline, CDR1 is KGHSH and CDR2 LQKENI. This CDR3 comprises 14 residues. CDR3 DNA sequence: TGTGCCAGCTCAAGGGGGTCCTATAATTCACCCCTCCACTTT. This codes for CASSRGSYNSPLHF.

V gene TRBV7-9 combines with J gene TRBJ1-1; TRBD1 agrees at 7 bases. V was clipped by 6 bases and J by 3 bases; unmatched bases: 4. This CDR3 has 13 amino acids. Germline CDR1 is SEHNR and CDR2 is FQNEAQ (reference sequence). CDR3 DNA sequence: TGTGCCAGCAGAAGACAGGGTTACACTGAAGCTTTCTTT. This encodes CASRRQGYTEAFF.